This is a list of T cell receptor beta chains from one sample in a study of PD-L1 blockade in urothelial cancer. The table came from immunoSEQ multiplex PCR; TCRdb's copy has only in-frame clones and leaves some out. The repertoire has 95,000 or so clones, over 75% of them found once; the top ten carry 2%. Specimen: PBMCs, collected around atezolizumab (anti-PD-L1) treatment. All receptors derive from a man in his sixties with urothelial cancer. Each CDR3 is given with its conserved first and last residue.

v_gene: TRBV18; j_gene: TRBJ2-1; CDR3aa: CASSPGQGAVEQFF
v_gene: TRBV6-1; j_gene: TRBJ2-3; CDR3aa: CASSDTGGPDTQYF
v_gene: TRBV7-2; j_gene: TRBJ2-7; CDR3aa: CASSRGGQSPSYEQYF
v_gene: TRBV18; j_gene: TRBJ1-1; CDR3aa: CASSPIPDREVSEAFF
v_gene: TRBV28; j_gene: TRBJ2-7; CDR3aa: CASSMTGGADYEQYF
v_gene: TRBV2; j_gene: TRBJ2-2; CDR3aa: CASSEVAGGAGELFF
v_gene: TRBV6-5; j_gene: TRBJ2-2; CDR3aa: CASSFWDGQTGELFF
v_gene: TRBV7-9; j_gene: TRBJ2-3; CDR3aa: CASSPPTGRTPSTDTQYF
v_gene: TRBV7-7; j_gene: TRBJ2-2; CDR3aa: CASSLRTNTGELFF
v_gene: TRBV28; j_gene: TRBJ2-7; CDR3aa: CASSLYRGGEQYF
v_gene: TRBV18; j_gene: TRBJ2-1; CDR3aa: CASSLTGTGGLGYNEQFF
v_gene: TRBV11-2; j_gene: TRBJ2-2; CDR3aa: CASSLGTFANTGELFF
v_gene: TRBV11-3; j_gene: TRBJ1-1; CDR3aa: CASTGVGGNTEAFF
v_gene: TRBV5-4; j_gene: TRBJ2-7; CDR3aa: CASSLAPMGNYEQYF
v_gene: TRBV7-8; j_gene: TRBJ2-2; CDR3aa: CASSPRTSGSTGELFF
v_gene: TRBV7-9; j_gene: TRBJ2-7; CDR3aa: CASGDGSYEQYF
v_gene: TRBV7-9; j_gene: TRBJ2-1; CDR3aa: CASRGSLYNEQFF
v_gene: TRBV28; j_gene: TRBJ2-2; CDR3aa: CASKVAGATGELFF
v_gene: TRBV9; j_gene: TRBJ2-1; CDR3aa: CASSPHMEREALHLF
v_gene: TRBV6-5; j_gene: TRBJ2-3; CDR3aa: CASNPGLAVVAQYF
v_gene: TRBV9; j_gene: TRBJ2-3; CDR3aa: CASSVALTDTQYF
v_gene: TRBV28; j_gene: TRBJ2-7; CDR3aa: CASSLILGASGAYEQYF
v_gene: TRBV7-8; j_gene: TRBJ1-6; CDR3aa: CASSLYQGIDNSPLHF
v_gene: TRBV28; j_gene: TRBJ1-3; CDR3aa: CASSGGGIRNTIYF
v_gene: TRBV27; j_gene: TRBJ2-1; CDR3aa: CASSLSRLANEQFF
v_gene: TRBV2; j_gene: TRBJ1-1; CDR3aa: CASSYPAPGTEAFF
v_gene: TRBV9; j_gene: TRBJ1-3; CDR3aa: CASSVSPGNTIYF
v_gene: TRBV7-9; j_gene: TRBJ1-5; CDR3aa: CASSLGGTGQPQHF
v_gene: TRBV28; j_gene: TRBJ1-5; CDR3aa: CASSPRGQYYSNQPQHF
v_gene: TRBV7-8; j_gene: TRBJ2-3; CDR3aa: CASSLEWGGPPDTQYF
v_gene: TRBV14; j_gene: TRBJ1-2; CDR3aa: CASSRTGGGRGGYTF